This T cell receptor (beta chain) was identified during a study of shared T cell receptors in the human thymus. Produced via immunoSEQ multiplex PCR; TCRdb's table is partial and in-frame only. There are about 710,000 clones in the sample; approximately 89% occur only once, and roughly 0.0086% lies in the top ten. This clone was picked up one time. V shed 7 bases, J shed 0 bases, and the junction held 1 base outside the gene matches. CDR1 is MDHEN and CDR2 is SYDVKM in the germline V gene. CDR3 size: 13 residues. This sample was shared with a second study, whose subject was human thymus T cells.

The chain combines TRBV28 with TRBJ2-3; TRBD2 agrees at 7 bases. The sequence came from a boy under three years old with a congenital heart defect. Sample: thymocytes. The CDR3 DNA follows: TGTGCCAGCATCGGGGGGAGCACAGATACGCAGTATTTT. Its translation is CASIGGSTDTQYF.